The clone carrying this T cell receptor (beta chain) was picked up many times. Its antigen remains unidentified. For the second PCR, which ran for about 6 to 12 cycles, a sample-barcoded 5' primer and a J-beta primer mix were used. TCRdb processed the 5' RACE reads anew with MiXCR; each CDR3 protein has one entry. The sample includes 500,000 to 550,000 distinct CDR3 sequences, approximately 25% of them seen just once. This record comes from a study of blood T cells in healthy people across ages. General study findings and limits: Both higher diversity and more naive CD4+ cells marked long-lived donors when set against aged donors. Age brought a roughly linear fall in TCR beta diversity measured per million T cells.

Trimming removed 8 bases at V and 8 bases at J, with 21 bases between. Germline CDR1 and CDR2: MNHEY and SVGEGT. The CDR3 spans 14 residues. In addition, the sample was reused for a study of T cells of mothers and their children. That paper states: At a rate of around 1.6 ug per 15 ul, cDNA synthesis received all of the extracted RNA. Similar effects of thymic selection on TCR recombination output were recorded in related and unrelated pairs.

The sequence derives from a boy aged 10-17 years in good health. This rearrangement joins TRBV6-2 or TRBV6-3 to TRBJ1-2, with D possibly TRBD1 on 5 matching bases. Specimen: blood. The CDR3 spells CASRGTGTDPGYTF. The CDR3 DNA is TGTGCCAGCCGAGGTACCGGGACGGATCCGGGCTACACCTTC.